The rows below give T cell receptor beta chains drawn from one sample of a study of early stage breast cancer tumors. Sequencing was performed with immunoSEQ multiplex PCR; in TCRdb, only in-frame clones are kept and a portion is missing. The data contain about 41,000 clones, around 72% of them singletons. The sample consisted of blood. These TCRs come from a person aged 45-60 years with breast cancer. Both conserved end residues are part of each CDR3. The D gene is left open where the match is weak. Expanded clones are given a class, and other clones once, few, many or no size at all.

CDR3aa | CDR3nt | d_gene | j_gene | abundance | v_gene | len
CASSATSSPQETQYF | TGTGCCAGCTCAGCTACTAGCAGCCCACAAGAGACCCAGTACTTC | . | TRBJ2-5 | . | TRBV18 | 15
CASSLESGGRSANSPLHF | TGTGCCAGCAGCTTGGAGTCAGGGGGAAGATCAGCTAATTCACCCCTCCACTTT | TRBD1 | TRBJ1-6 | once | TRBV5-4 | 18
CASSQGGSADTQYF | TGTGCCAGCAGCCAGGGGGGATCGGCAGATACGCAGTATTTT | . | TRBJ2-3 | . | TRBV7-2 | 14
CASSPRRGVTEAFF | TGTGCCAGCAGCCCCCGGCGCGGGGTCACTGAAGCTTTCTTT | . | TRBJ1-1 | . | TRBV11-2 | 14
CSARLDNEQFF | TGCAGTGCGAGGTTAGACAATGAGCAGTTCTTC | . | TRBJ2-1 | . | TRBV20-1 | 11
CASSQGTGGHLNYEQYF | TGTGCCAGCAGCCAGGGGACAGGGGGCCACTTGAACTACGAGCAGTACTTC | TRBD1 | TRBJ2-7 | . | TRBV7-2 | 17
CASSQEASQGGTGELFF | TGCGCCAGCAGCCAAGAAGCGTCACAGGGCGGGACCGGGGAGCTGTTTTTT | . | TRBJ2-2 | few | TRBV4-1 | 17
CASSLRTGPDYEQYF | TGTGCCAGCAGCTTAAGGACAGGCCCTGATTACGAGCAGTACTTC | TRBD1 | TRBJ2-7 | . | TRBV11-1 | 15
CASSLGAETQYF | TGTGCCAGCAGCTTAGGGGCAGAGACCCAGTACTTC | . | TRBJ2-5 | . | TRBV11-3 | 12
CASGVEGQGINEQFF | TGTGCCAGCGGAGTCGAGGGACAGGGTATTAATGAGCAGTTCTTC | TRBD1 | TRBJ2-1 | . | TRBV13 | 15
CASSSDFEQFF | TGTGCCAGCTCATCGGACTTTGAGCAGTTCTTC | . | TRBJ2-1 | . | TRBV18 | 11
CASSFGGAGGQETQYF | TGCGCCAGCAGCTTCGGCGGGGCGGGGGGTCAAGAGACCCAGTACTTC | TRBD2 | TRBJ2-5 | once | TRBV5-1 | 16
CASSAGALPSGANVLTF | TGCGCCAGCAGCGCAGGCGCACTTCCCTCTGGGGCCAACGTCCTGACTTTC | . | TRBJ2-6 | . | TRBV4-3 | 17
CASSLANTEAFF | TGCGCCAGCAGCTTAGCGAACACTGAAGCTTTCTTT | . | TRBJ1-1 | . | TRBV5-1 | 12
CASSPADQGPEQYF | TGTGCCAGCAGCCCAGCAGACCAGGGGCCCGAGCAGTACTTC | . | TRBJ2-7 | . | TRBV27 | 14
CASSLGQGATQRMNTEAFF | TGCGCCAGCAGCTTGGGACAGGGGGCCACACAACGCATGAACACTGAAGCTTTCTTT | TRBD1 | TRBJ1-1 | . | TRBV5-1 | 19
CASSYGRTYEQYF | TGTGCCAGCAGTTACGGGAGGACCTACGAGCAGTACTTC | . | TRBJ2-7 | . | TRBV6-5 | 13
CASSDGSAKNIQYF | TGCGCCAGCAGCGACGGGAGTGCCAAAAACATTCAGTACTTC | . | TRBJ2-4 | . | TRBV5-1 | 14
CASSLGHLNYGYTF | TGTGCCAGCAGCTTGGGACATCTTAACTATGGCTACACCTTC | . | TRBJ1-2 | . | TRBV11-3 | 14
CAWTPRGEYGYTF | TGTGCCTGGACCCCCCGGGGAGAATATGGCTACACCTTC | . | TRBJ1-2 | . | TRBV30 | 13
CASSPDRVNTGELFF | TGTGCCAGCAGCCCGGACAGGGTGAACACCGGGGAGCTGTTTTTT | TRBD1 | TRBJ2-2 | . | TRBV7-3 | 15
CASSVDRAGGNQPQHF | TGTGCCAGCTCAGTGGACAGGGCGGGCGGCAATCAGCCCCAGCATTTT | TRBD1 | TRBJ1-5 | . | TRBV18 | 16
CASSLGTAGGVGQTQYF | TGTGCCAGCAGCTTGGGTACGGCGGGAGGAGTGGGACAGACCCAGTACTTC | TRBD2 | TRBJ2-5 | . | TRBV5-4 | 17
CASTSGRQTQYF | TGTGCCAGCACTAGCGGGAGGCAGACCCAGTACTTC | TRBD2 | TRBJ2-5 | . | TRBV2 | 12
CASSQDRFNEKLFF | TGCGCCAGCAGCCAGGACAGATTTAATGAAAAACTGTTTTTT | . | TRBJ1-4 | . | TRBV4-3 | 14
CASSYQRGFDTQYF | TGTGCCAGCAGCTACCAGCGGGGGTTTGATACGCAGTATTTT | TRBD2 | TRBJ2-3 | . | TRBV7-2 | 14
CASSRDFSPGETQYF | TGTGCCAGCAGTCGCGACTTTTCTCCGGGGGAGACCCAGTACTTC | . | TRBJ2-5 | once | TRBV27 | 15
CASRSPGQNHNYGYTF | TGTGCAAGTCGCTCTCCGGGACAGAACCATAACTATGGCTACACCTTC | . | TRBJ1-2 | . | TRBV12-2 | 16
CSVATGTGYGYTF | TGCAGCGTTGCAACCGGGACAGGGTATGGCTACACCTTC | TRBD1 | TRBJ1-2 | . | TRBV29-1 | 13
CASRVAGSTYNEQFF | TGCGCCAGCAGAGTAGCGGGGTCCACCTACAATGAGCAGTTCTTC | TRBD2 | TRBJ2-1 | . | TRBV10-2 | 15
CASSPTPDSRTGYGYTF | TGTGCCAGCAGCCCGACCCCGGACAGTCGCACTGGTTATGGCTACACCTTC | . | TRBJ1-2 | . | TRBV9 | 17
CASSLGLAGGYEQYF | TGCGCCAGCAGCTTGGGACTAGCGGGAGGCTACGAGCAGTACTTC | TRBD2 | TRBJ2-7 | once | TRBV5-1 | 15
CASSATGTYNEQFF | TGTGCCAGCAGTGCTACGGGAACCTACAATGAGCAGTTCTTC | . | TRBJ2-1 | . | TRBV2 | 14
CASSSAYRGSGANVLTF | TGTGCCAGCAGCTCGGCTTACAGGGGTTCTGGGGCCAACGTCCTGACTTTC | TRBD1 | TRBJ2-6 | . | TRBV7-9 | 17
CSVALAGLTDTQYF | TGCAGCGTTGCTTTAGCGGGATTGACAGATACGCAGTATTTT | TRBD2 | TRBJ2-3 | . | TRBV29-1 | 14
CASRGQASRTEAFF | TGTGCCAGCAGGGGACAGGCCTCACGCACTGAAGCTTTCTTT | TRBD1 | TRBJ1-1 | . | TRBV6-5 | 14
CASTPEYEQFF | TGTGCCAGCACCCCAGAATATGAGCAGTTCTTC | . | TRBJ2-1 | . | TRBV2 | 11
CASSRYGYTF | TGTGCCAGCAGCAGATATGGCTACACCTTC | . | TRBJ1-2 | . | TRBV2 | 10
CASSQGTGHGTDTQYF | TGCGCCAGCAGCCAAGGGACAGGCCATGGCACAGATACGCAGTATTTT | TRBD1 | TRBJ2-3 | . | TRBV4-3 | 16
CASSYLQRGRRYGYTF | TGTGCCAGCAGTTACTTACAAAGGGGGCGTCGGTATGGCTACACCTTC | TRBD1 | TRBJ1-2 | . | TRBV6-5 | 16
CASRLGIKETQYF | TGTGCCAGCAGACTCGGGATTAAAGAGACCCAGTACTTC | . | TRBJ2-5 | . | TRBV6-5 | 13
CASSQSTSGRNTGELFF | TGCGCCAGCAGTCAATCGACTAGCGGGCGAAACACCGGGGAGCTGTTTTTT | TRBD2 | TRBJ2-2 | . | TRBV23-1 | 17
CASRGAGEQFF | TGTGCCAGTCGGGGGGCGGGTGAGCAGTTCTTC | . | TRBJ2-1 | . | TRBV19 | 11
CASSPRGVRGYTF | TGTGCCAGCAGCCCCCGAGGAGTGCGAGGCTACACCTTC | . | TRBJ1-2 | . | TRBV7-6 | 13
CASSLSRERLYNEQFF | TGTGCCAGCAGCTTAAGTAGGGAGAGGTTGTACAATGAGCAGTTCTTC | . | TRBJ2-1 | . | TRBV11-2 | 16
CASSFSAGGSRAKNIQYF | TGTGCCAGTAGTTTTTCTGCCGGGGGAAGTAGAGCCAAAAACATTCAGTACTTC | . | TRBJ2-4 | once | TRBV19 | 18
CASSTYGTGFSYEQYF | TGTGCCAGCAGCACGTACGGGACAGGTTTTTCCTACGAGCAGTACTTC | TRBD1 | TRBJ2-7 | once | TRBV7-2 | 16
CASSNGEAGTQHF | TGTGCCAGTAGTAACGGGGAAGCAGGAACCCAGCATTTT | . | TRBJ1-5 | . | TRBV19 | 13